This T cell receptor (beta chain) was profiled in a study of blood T cell repertoires in COVID-19. The CDR3 has 11 residues. The germline V and J ends were trimmed by 7 bases and 4 bases, with 4 bases remaining between them. Germline loops: CDR1 MDHEN, CDR2 SYDVKM. This table comes from immunoSEQ multiplex PCR, and its TCRdb copy is limited to in-frame clones, with some not included. The repertoire consists of 180,000 or so clones, with 89% occurring once and the leading ten covering approximately 6.7%. What was sequenced was peripheral blood. The receptor was derived from a middle-aged man with acute or convalescent COVID-19. The J gene is TRBJ1-4, the V gene TRBV28; D not certain. The CDR3 coding sequence is TGTGCCAGCAACGGTAATGAAAAACTGTTTTTT. Translated, it gives CASNGNEKLFF.